Only a few counts were recorded for the clone carrying this T cell receptor beta chain. Its antigen is currently unknown. Regarding time point: persistent/refractory GD, antithyroid drugs over 5 years with positive TRAb. Making the TCR library involved RNA that had been extracted from PBMCs. This sample was taken from a study of regulatory T cells in long-lasting Graves disease. Study observations and caveats: The study found TRBV28, TRBJ1-2 and TRBJ2-5 favored in persistent disease. With 2,500 to 3,500 shared public clonotypes, persistent patients exceeded new patients, who shared just over 950.

From germline, CDR1 is KGHSH and CDR2 LQKENI. The CDR3 loop spans 16 amino acids. V was pared by 3 bases and J by 5 bases, with 11 bases of the junction left unmatched. Researchers made TCR beta libraries by using iRepertoire HTBI primers and running Arm-PCR on CDR3 regions. In the original analysis: Taken together, the samples had 62 TRBV and some 15 TRBJ segments identified. MiXCR, applied by TCRdb to the multiplex PCR reads, yields one record per CDR3 protein. In this record, the V and J calls reflect TCRdb's handling and not the investigators' own analysis. The sample has 400,000 to 500,000 distinct CDR3 sequences, less than 25% seen once; the top ten hold 7% to 9.5%.

The receptor comes from a female donor with Graves disease. The sample consisted of peripheral blood mononuclear cells (PBMCs), taken when the disease was refractory, from a patient treated with antithyroid drugs. V is TRBV18 and J is TRBJ2-7, with 9 bases lining up with TRBD1. The CDR3 loop is CASSPMIRRTGDEQYF. Here the CDR3 DNA reads TGTGCCAGCTCACCCATGATTCGCCGGACAGGGGACGAGCAGTACTTC. Combining the CDR3 with reference TRBV18 and TRBJ2-7 gives the whole variable domain NAGVMQNPRHLVRRRGQEARLRCSPMKGHSHVYWYRQLPEEGLKFMVYLQKENIIDESGMPKERFSAEFPKEGPSILRIQQVVRGDSAAYFCASSPMIRRTGDEQYFGPGTRLTVT.